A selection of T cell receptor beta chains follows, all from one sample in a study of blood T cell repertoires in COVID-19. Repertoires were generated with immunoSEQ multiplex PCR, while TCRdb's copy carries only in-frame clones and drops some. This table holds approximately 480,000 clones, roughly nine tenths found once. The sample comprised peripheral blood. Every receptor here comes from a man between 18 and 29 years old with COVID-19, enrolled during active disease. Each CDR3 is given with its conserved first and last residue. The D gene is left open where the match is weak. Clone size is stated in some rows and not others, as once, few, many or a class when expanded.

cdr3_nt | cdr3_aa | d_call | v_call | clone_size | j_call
TGTGCCAGTAGTATAAATTCGGCGGGTAGGGTTAGCAATCAGCCCCAGCATTTT | CASSINSAGRVSNQPQHF | NA | TRBV19 | NA | TRBJ1-5
TGTGCCAGTATGGGACTCCCCTCCTACAATGAGCAGTTCTTC | CASMGLPSYNEQFF | NA | TRBV19 | NA | TRBJ2-1
TGTGCCAGCAGCCAGGATCCCGACATATACGAGCAGTACTTC | CASSQDPDIYEQYF | NA | TRBV14 | NA | TRBJ2-7
TGTGCCAGCAGAAGCGGGACGGCCGAAGGCAATCAGCCCCAGCATTTT | CASRSGTAEGNQPQHF | NA | TRBV6-6 | NA | TRBJ1-5
TGTGCCAGCCACGGGGATGACTATGGCTACACCTTC | CASHGDDYGYTF | NA | TRBV19 | few | TRBJ1-2
TGTGCCAGCAGCCGACAGACGGTCGAGACCCAGTACTTC | CASSRQTVETQYF | NA | TRBV2 | NA | TRBJ2-5
TGTGCCAGCAGCAAAGTAGCGGGAGGAAACTCCTACGAGCAGTACTTC | CASSKVAGGNSYEQYF | TRBD2 | TRBV14 | NA | TRBJ2-7
TGTGCCAGCAGAGACGGAGCCTCTGGAAACACCATATATTTT | CASRDGASGNTIYF | NA | TRBV2 | NA | TRBJ1-3
TGTGCCAGCAGCATTCGAGGGAGTGACACTGAAGCTTTCTTT | CASSIRGSDTEAFF | NA | TRBV7-9 | NA | TRBJ1-1
TGTGCCAGCAGTCTCGGAGGGTACGAGCAGTACTTC | CASSLGGYEQYF | NA | TRBV6-4 | NA | TRBJ2-7
TGCAGTGCTAGTTTGCGGGGCACAGATACGCAGTATTTT | CSASLRGTDTQYF | NA | TRBV20-1 | NA | TRBJ2-3
TGTGCCAGCAGCTTGCGTGGTTCGGTGTACTATGGCTACACCTTC | CASSLRGSVYYGYTF | NA | TRBV5-5 | NA | TRBJ1-2
TGTGCCAGCAGTCTACAGGCTACTGGGGCCAACGTCCTGACTTTC | CASSLQATGANVLTF | NA | TRBV5-4 | NA | TRBJ2-6
TGTGCCAGAGAAATGGACAGCCCCGGCGAGGCTTTCTTT | CAREMDSPGEAFF | NA | TRBV6-5 | once | TRBJ1-1
TGTGCCAGCAGGGGAGATCTTGGGGCCTACGAGCAGTACTTC | CASRGDLGAYEQYF | NA | TRBV6-5 | NA | TRBJ2-7
TGTGCCAGCAGCTTAGGGCCGCCGGGTGGAAACACCATATATTTT | CASSLGPPGGNTIYF | NA | TRBV7-2 | NA | TRBJ1-3
TGCAGCGTTTTGACCGAGGAGGGCGAGCAGTACTTC | CSVLTEEGEQYF | NA | TRBV29-1 | NA | TRBJ2-7
TGTGCCAGCAGCGACTACGAGGACGGTTTATACACTGAAGCTTTCTTT | CASSDYEDGLYTEAFF | NA | TRBV14 | NA | TRBJ1-1
TGTGCCAGCTCCGGACAGGGGAGAGGTCATGGAGGCGGCTACACCTTC | CASSGQGRGHGGGYTF | TRBD1 | TRBV25-1 | NA | TRBJ1-2
TGTGCCAGCAGCAGCCGGGACAGCTCCTACAATGAGCAGTTCTTC | CASSSRDSSYNEQFF | TRBD1 | TRBV7-9 | few | TRBJ2-1
TGTGCCAGCAGCCGACAGGGGATCGCTTTTGGAAACACCATATATTTT | CASSRQGIAFGNTIYF | TRBD1 | TRBV13 | NA | TRBJ1-3
TGTGCCAGTAGTACAGCGGGACTAGCGGGCAATGAGCAGTTCTTC | CASSTAGLAGNEQFF | TRBD2 | TRBV19 | NA | TRBJ2-1
TGTGCCAGCAGCTCAATGACTAGCGGGAGTCATGAGCAGTTCTTC | CASSSMTSGSHEQFF | TRBD2 | TRBV5-4 | once | TRBJ2-1
TGTGCCAGCAGCTTTCGGACAGGTTGGTACCAGCCCCAGCATTTT | CASSFRTGWYQPQHF | TRBD1 | TRBV7-2 | once | TRBJ1-5
TGTGCCAGCAGTTCCCAGGGGCTTCATGAAAAACTGTTTTTT | CASSSQGLHEKLFF | NA | TRBV6-5 | NA | TRBJ1-4
TGTGCCAGCAGCTTAGGGGGAGGCGGCTACACCTTC | CASSLGGGGYTF | NA | TRBV7-9 | NA | TRBJ1-2
TGTGCCAGTAGTACCCAAGGGGGTACGAACACTGAAGCTTTCTTT | CASSTQGGTNTEAFF | NA | TRBV19 | NA | TRBJ1-1
TGTGCCACCAGTGAACCCGGACTAGCGGGAGGTGTAGATACGCAGTATTTT | CATSEPGLAGGVDTQYF | TRBD2 | TRBV24-1 | NA | TRBJ2-3
TGTGCCAGCAGTTTGGCGGGAGCATCTGAGACCCAGTACTTC | CASSLAGASETQYF | TRBD2 | TRBV6-5 | NA | TRBJ2-5
TGTGCCAGCAGTGAACTCAGGCCTGGAAACACCATATATTTT | CASSELRPGNTIYF | NA | TRBV6-1 | NA | TRBJ1-3
TGTGCCAGCAGTTTCTCAACAGGAGAGTCTACACACACCGGGGAGCTGTTTTTT | CASSFSTGESTHTGELFF | NA | TRBV6-7 | once | TRBJ2-2
TGTGCCAGCAGTGGGACTCCCGCCTCCTACAATGAGCAGTTCTTC | CASSGTPASYNEQFF | NA | TRBV6-4 | NA | TRBJ2-1
TGTGCCAGCAGTTACCCCTTGACGACAGGGTCTACAGATACGCAGTATTTT | CASSYPLTTGSTDTQYF | TRBD1 | TRBV6-2/TRBV6-3 | NA | TRBJ2-3
TGTGCCAGCAGCTTCCTACAGGGTTCTGGAAACACCATATATTTT | CASSFLQGSGNTIYF | NA | TRBV7-9 | NA | TRBJ1-3
TGTGCCAGCAGCCAACCCGGGACAGGCATAGGAGGCTACACCTTC | CASSQPGTGIGGYTF | TRBD1 | TRBV3-1/TRBV3-2 | NA | TRBJ1-2
TGCAGCGTTAGGACTAGCGGGAGTCGGGGCAAAAACATTCAGTACTTC | CSVRTSGSRGKNIQYF | TRBD2 | TRBV29-1 | NA | TRBJ2-4
TGTGCCAGCAGAGGGGGCGGGACCGGGGAGCTGTTTTTT | CASRGGGTGELFF | TRBD1 | TRBV5-4 | NA | TRBJ2-2
TGTGCCAGCAGTGAACGGAGCTCCTATAATTCACCCCTCCACTTT | CASSERSSYNSPLHF | NA | TRBV2 | NA | TRBJ1-6
TGTGCCAGCAGCCCAGCGGGAGTCTACGAGCAGTACTTC | CASSPAGVYEQYF | TRBD2 | TRBV6-5 | NA | TRBJ2-7
TGTGCCAGCTCACCTCTACCAGCGGGTCCTACGGGAGATACGCAGTATTTT | CASSPLPAGPTGDTQYF | NA | TRBV18 | NA | TRBJ2-3
TGTGCCAGCAGCTTATATGGGACAGGGTCGGACGAGCAGTACTTC | CASSLYGTGSDEQYF | TRBD1 | TRBV11-3 | NA | TRBJ2-7
TGTGCCAGCAGCTTAATAACCGGGGGAGCCCTCCACTTT | CASSLITGGALHF | NA | TRBV11-3 | NA | TRBJ1-6
TGCGCCAGCAGCTTGCCAGGGACTAGCGATTACAATGAGCAGTTCTTC | CASSLPGTSDYNEQFF | TRBD2 | TRBV5-1 | NA | TRBJ2-1